This passage covers 15 T cell receptor beta chains from one sample sequenced in a study of cytomegalovirus exposure and HLA in healthy donors. Vbeta (60) and Jbeta (13) primers were used in the PCR. The assay was immunoSEQ multiplex PCR, and TCRdb's table has in-frame clones only and misses some. Among approximately 150,000 clones listed, about 80% were seen once. Sequencing was done on a sample of PBMCs. Receptors were obtained from a man aged 40-49 years in good health and CMV-seronegative.

This chain connects TRBV7-2 to TRBJ2-3; 9 positions match TRBD2. The CDR3 covers 15 residues. Germline assignment: CDR1 SGHTA and CDR2 FQGNSA. Losses at the gene ends were 2 bases for V and 5 bases for J; bases not matched to a gene: 5. CDR3 in amino acids: CASSLLAGELDTQYF. CDR3 in DNA: TGTGCCAGCAGCTTATTAGCGGGAGAATTAGATACGCAGTATTTT.

The sample holds a few counts of this clone. The chain carries TRBV28 and TRBJ2-7; 7 nucleotides match TRBD2. The CDR3 length is 14 residues. Germline values: CDR1 MDHEN, CDR2 SYDVKM. The V segment lost 6 bases and the J segment 3 bases; nucleotides outside the gene matches: 8. CDR3 sequence (DNA): TGTGCCAGCAGGTCGCGGGAGTTTTACTACGAGCAGTACTTC. This translates into CASRSREFYYEQYF.

As to this clone: The germline gene is not matched at one end of the junction; a read error may be the cause. This chain connects TRBV7-9 to TRBJ2-3; 7 bases agree with TRBD2. The CDR3 length is 16 residues. Germline CDR1 reads SEHNR; CDR2 reads FQNEAQ (reference sequence). CDR3 coding DNA: TGTTCCAGCAGCTCTCAACTAGCGAGAGAGTCAGATACGCAGTATTTT. Encoded protein: CSSSSQLARESDTQYF.

The V call is TRBV6-6, the J call TRBJ2-3, with 7 nucleotides matching TRBD2. J gave up 4 bases and V 6 bases, and 1 base lay outside the gene matches. CDR1 is MNHNY, CDR2 SVGAGI, per germline (reference sequence). CDR3 length equals 12 residues. DNA of the CDR3: TGTGCCAGCAGAAGCGGGGCAGATACGCAGTATTTT. Protein product: CASRSGADTQYF.

With respect to this clone: Other nucleotide sequences in the sample specify the same CDR3. The gene calls are TRBV5-1 and TRBJ2-1, with 10 nucleotides matching TRBD2. Looked up from germline, CDR1 is SGHRS and CDR2 is YFSETQ. Germline trimming cut 0 bases from V and 9 bases from J; bases unmatched to any gene: 6. The CDR3 is 15 residues long. In DNA form, the CDR3 reads TGCGCCAGCAGCTTGGAGGTAGCGGGGGGTGGTGAGCAGTTCTTC. Protein sequence: CASSLEVAGGGEQFF.

This rearrangement joins TRBV28 to TRBJ1-5; D might be TRBD1 (5 bases). CDR1 and CDR2 from the germline V gene are MDHEN and SYDVKM. V shed 3 bases and J shed 4 bases, with 19 bases lying between them. The CDR3 runs 17 residues. The CDR3 sequence: CASSFTRSGINNQPQHF. The CDR3 DNA reads TGTGCCAGCAGTTTTACACGGTCAGGGATTAATAATCAGCCCCAGCATTTT.

This clone appeared a single time. J is TRBJ2-1 and V is TRBV6-1; 11 nucleotides match TRBD2. This CDR3 is 14 amino acids long. Germline values: CDR1 MNHNS, CDR2 SASEGT. V dropped 4 bases and J dropped 6; count of bases not matched to a gene: 2. The CDR3 bases are TGTGCCAGCAGTGGTCTAGCGGGAGGCAATGAGCAGTTCTTC. This translates into CASSGLAGGNEQFF.

The chain carries TRBV29-1 and TRBJ2-7; the match to TRBD1 covers 8 bases. This CDR3 has 14 amino acids. The junction had 6 bases not matched to a gene; V was cut back by 5 bases and J by 0 bases. Germline V gene sequence: CDR1 SQVTM, CDR2 ANQGSEA. The CDR3 loop is CSVFRTGNSYEQYF. The CDR3 nucleotides read TGCAGCGTTTTCAGGACAGGGAACTCCTACGAGCAGTACTTC.

The chain has TRBV28 and TRBJ2-5, with TRBD2 as a possible D gene (5 bases). V was clipped by 2 bases and J by 11 bases, with 12 bases between them. Germline V gene data show CDR1 as MDHEN and CDR2 as SYDVKM. This CDR3 is built from 12 residues. CDR3 loop: CASSLGRREQYF. In DNA form, the CDR3 reads TGTGCCAGCAGTTTAGGGAGAAGGGAGCAGTACTTC.

This chain uses TRBV4-2 with TRBJ1-5; no reliable D call. This CDR3 has 16 amino acids. V was cut by 1 base and J by 0 bases, with 10 bases left in between. From germline, CDR1 is LGHNA and CDR2 YNFKEQ. This CDR3 reads CASSQGGYNSNQPQHF. CDR3 in DNA: TGTGCCAGCAGCCAAGGAGGTTATAATAGCAATCAGCCCCAGCATTTT.

The rearrangement uses TRBV5-1 and TRBJ2-7; 7 nucleotides agree with TRBD2. Germline V gene data show CDR1 as SGHRS and CDR2 as YFSETQ. V trimming: 2 bases; J trimming: 3 bases; junction bases outside the gene matches: 8. CDR3 length: 15 residues. CDR3 in amino acids: CASSFPGLGVYEQYF. CDR3 nucleotide sequence: TGCGCCAGCAGCTTCCCCGGACTAGGCGTCTACGAGCAGTACTTC.

The rearrangement joins TRBV15 to TRBJ1-5, with TRBD1 as a possible D gene (5 bases). There are 16 residues in the CDR3. The germline V gene encodes CDR1 LNHNV and CDR2 YYDKDF (reference sequence). Deletions cut 2 bases from V and 0 bases from J, with 11 bases between. CDR3 coding DNA: TGTGCCACCAGCAGACCTCCAGGGTTTAGCAATCAGCCCCAGCATTTT. Its translation: CATSRPPGFSNQPQHF. Variable domain in full (rest from reference TRBV15 and TRBJ1-5): DAMVIQNPRYQVTQFGKPVTLSCSQTLNHNVMYWYQQKSSQAPKLLFHYYDKDFNNEADTPDNFQSRRPNTSFCFLDIRSPGLGDTAMYLCATSRPPGFSNQPQHFGDGTRLSIL.

This chain links TRBV29-1 with TRBJ2-5; 9 bases agree with TRBD2. From germline, CDR1 is SQVTM and CDR2 ANQGSEA. The CDR3 has 15 residues. V was pared by 7 bases and J by 2 bases, with 11 bases of the junction left unmatched. CDR3 region: CSADLRTSEQETQYF. The CDR3 coding sequence is TGCAGCGCCGACCTCAGGACTAGCGAACAAGAGACCCAGTACTTC.

V gene TRBV4-2 combines with J gene TRBJ2-7, with TRBD2 matching 11 bases. The CDR3 is made up of 15 amino acids. Germline assignment: CDR1 LGHNA and CDR2 YNFKEQ. V shed 4 bases and J 2 bases; nucleotides not matched to a gene: 4. This chain's CDR3 is CASSPGTSGTYEQYF. In DNA form, the CDR3 reads TGTGCCAGCAGCCCCGGGACTAGCGGAACCTACGAGCAGTACTTC.

This clone was seen only a few times. V usage is TRBV6-6 and J usage is TRBJ1-1, with D possibly being TRBD1 (5 bases). The CDR3 is made up of 14 amino acids. CDR1 is MNHNY, CDR2 SVGAGI, per germline (reference sequence). The V and J ends lost 5 bases and 1 base respectively, with 11 bases between them. The CDR3 bases are TGTGCCAGCAGTACCGCGGGGACGAACACTGAAGCTTTCTTT. Translating it yields CASSTAGTNTEAFF.